Below are 10 T cell receptor beta chains sequenced from a single sample in a study of T cell repertoires in ileal Crohn's disease. TCRdb's copy holds only in-frame clones and misses some; the assay was immunoSEQ multiplex PCR. The profile shows over 12,000 clones, 82% of them singletons. The sample comprised ileal tissue. The origin of the receptors is an adult with Crohn's disease.

The chain has TRBV30 and TRBJ2-3, with TRBD2 identical over 9 bases. Germline V gives CDR1 GTSNPN, CDR2 SVGIG (reference sequence). Trimming took 3 bases from V and 3 from J; bases not matched to a gene: 7. The CDR3 contains 15 residues. The CDR3, as DNA: TGTGCCTGGAGGGTAGCGGGAGTCGCAACAGATACGCAGTATTTT. Translated: CAWRVAGVATDTQYF.

The CDR3 bases are TGTGCCAGCAGCCCCCGACTAGCGGGGGGTCAAGAGACCCAGTACTTC. It translates to CASSPRLAGGQETQYF. V is TRBV14 and J is TRBJ2-5; 13 nucleotides line up with TRBD2. The CDR3 has 16 residues. Per the germline V gene, CDR1 is SGHDN and CDR2 is FVKESK. The V gene end was trimmed by 4 bases and the J gene end by 2 bases; junction bases not matched to a gene: 4.

The chain has TRBV5-4 and TRBJ1-1, with TRBD1 identical over 7 bases. Per germline, CDR1 SGHNT and CDR2 YYREEE (reference sequence). The CDR3 loop spans 15 amino acids. V shed 5 bases and J 1 base; nucleotides not matched to a gene: 8. This CDR3 is CASSLPTGSNTEAFF. The DNA for the CDR3 is TGTGCCAGCAGTTTACCGACAGGGTCGAACACTGAAGCTTTCTTT. Filled out from reference TRBV5-4 and TRBJ1-1, the complete variable domain reads ETGVTQSPTHLIKTRGQQVTLRCSSQSGHNTVSWYQQALGQGPQFIFQYYREEENGRGNFPPRFSGLQFPNYSSELNVNALELDDSALYLCASSLPTGSNTEAFFGQGTRLTVV.

This clone was seen a handful of times. Distinct nucleotide sequences in the sample also encode this CDR3. The chain joins TRBV19 to TRBJ2-5; 9 bases fit TRBD2. Germline CDR1 is LNHDA and CDR2 is SQIVND (reference sequence). J was trimmed by 5 bases and V by 3 bases; bases with no gene match: 4. The CDR3 runs 14 residues. The CDR3 nucleotides read TGTGCCAGTAGTATTGATAGCGGGGGTGAGACCCAGTACTTC. Translating gives CASSIDSGGETQYF.

This rearrangement joins TRBV18 to TRBJ1-5, with TRBD1 matching over 8 bases. Unmatched junction bases numbered 9, after V lost 2 bases and J lost 0 bases. The CDR3 is 18 residues long. Per germline, CDR1 KGHSH and CDR2 LQKENI. The CDR3 nucleotides are TGTGCCAGCTCACCAAGGTCGACAGGGGATTATAGCAATCAGCCCCAGCATTTT. Its translation: CASSPRSTGDYSNQPQHF.

This sequence joins TRBV7-9 and TRBJ2-5, with 9 bases that match TRBD2. The V gene end was trimmed by 2 bases and the J gene end by 5 bases; junction bases not matched to a gene: 12. The CDR3 totals 17 residues. The germline gives CDR1 SEHNR, CDR2 FQNEAQ (reference sequence). CDR3: CASSLSRGASGVETQYF. The CDR3 DNA is TGTGCCAGCAGCTTATCCCGAGGGGCTAGCGGGGTGGAGACCCAGTACTTC. Based on the CDR3 plus reference TRBV7-9 and TRBJ2-5, the full variable domain is DTGVSQNPRHKITKRGQNVTFRCDPISEHNRLYWYRQTLGQGPEFLTYFQNEAQLEKSRLLSDRFSAERPKGSFSTLEIQRTEQGDSAMYLCASSLSRGASGVETQYFGPGTRLLVL.

Only one count was recorded for this clone. The chain joins TRBV7-2 to TRBJ1-6, with a possible D match to TRBD1 (5 bases). Trimming cost V 2 bases and J 10 bases, with 15 bases left between them. The CDR3 runs to 15 residues. Germline values: CDR1 SGHTA, CDR2 FQGNSA. This CDR3 is CASSLQGGRGSPLHF. The CDR3 DNA is TGTGCCAGCAGCTTACAAGGAGGGCGGGGCTCACCCCTCCACTTT.

The chain has TRBV28 and TRBJ2-7; D may be TRBD1 (5 bases). This CDR3 is built from 11 residues. Germline V lookup: CDR1 MDHEN, CDR2 SYDVKM. Deletions cut 7 bases from V and 7 bases from J, with 11 bases between. The CDR3 sequence is CASMYRGEQYF. DNA for the CDR3: TGTGCCAGCATGTATAGGGGTGAGCAGTACTTC.

The chain has TRBV2 and TRBJ2-1; 12 bases agree with TRBD2. J gave up 4 bases and V 2 bases, and 3 bases lay outside the gene matches. The germline V gene has CDR1 SNHLY and CDR2 FYNNEI. The CDR3 sequence is 16 residues long. This CDR3 is CASSEILAGGYNEQFF. In DNA, the CDR3 is TGTGCCAGCAGTGAAATACTAGCGGGAGGATACAATGAGCAGTTCTTC.

This rearrangement joins TRBV5-1 to TRBJ1-2, with 8 nucleotides matching TRBD1. CDR1 and CDR2 (germline): SGHRS, YFSETQ. Trimming took 0 bases from V and 12 from J; bases not matched to a gene: 10. The length of the CDR3 is 14 residues. The CDR3 DNA sequence: TGCGCCAGCAGCTTGGCCAAAGGCGACAGGGGCCACACCTTC. Translating it yields CASSLAKGDRGHTF.